This T cell receptor (beta chain) was identified in a study of Ad26.COV2.S vaccination and SARS-CoV-2 variants. Background on the study: Of the COV1001 trial arms, the Ad26.COV2.S arm included the donor.

The V end was cut by 1 base, the J end by 2 bases, with 6 bases between. Germline CDR1 is LNHDA and CDR2 is SQIVND (reference sequence). CDR3 size: 13 residues. Described treatment: some 19 received Ad26.COV2.S at low or high dose, single or two shots; five or six received placebo; per-sample allocation not given. Repertoires come from day 63 after the first vaccine or placebo injection. About this clone: Its antigen is unknown.

Method: immunoSEQ multiplex PCR; TCRdb's copy keeps in-frame clones and lacks some. Counted here are some 340,000 clones, about 86% occurring once; the ten biggest clones make up approximately 2%. Overall study results and limits: Total T cell responses were possibly underestimated by TCR breadth and depth analyses.

Sample: peripheral blood, taken in a trial of Ad26.COV2.S vaccine versus placebo. The chain uses TRBV19 and TRBJ2-7; the D gene is possibly TRBD2 (6 bases). The sequence came from a person between 18 and 65 years old who received the Ad26.COV2.S COVID-19 vaccine or a placebo. The CDR3 coding sequence is TGTGCCAGTAGTATAGGACTAGCCTACGAGCAGTACTTC. The encoded protein is CASSIGLAYEQYF.